This T cell receptor (beta chain) was captured in a study of T cell repertoires in ileal Crohn's disease. CDR1 is SGHTA, CDR2 FQGTGA, per germline. There are 15 residues in the CDR3. V dropped 6 bases and J dropped 1; count of bases not matched to a gene: 3. The assay was immunoSEQ multiplex PCR, and TCRdb's table has in-frame clones only and misses some. The table shows around 1,800 clones, with around four fifths occurring only once. Input material: ileal tissue. The rearrangement links TRBV7-3 to TRBJ2-6, with 7 bases identical to TRBD1. The TCR was taken from an adult with Crohn's disease. The CDR3 nucleotides are TGTGCCAGCAGTTCGACAGGGTCTGGGGCCAACGTCCTGACTTTC. Translated, it gives CASSSTGSGANVLTF.